The clone carrying this T cell receptor beta chain was counted ten times or more. Its specificity is unknown. Treatment in this sample: PENTA 11 planned treatment interruption arm or continuous ART arm. This specimen comes from a study of HIV-infected children after antiretroviral therapy interruption. Regarding the study as a whole: Minor non-naive CD45RA+ populations, like EMRA or stem memory, might contaminate naive sorts.

The CDR3 has 14 residues. Germline assignment: CDR1 SGDLS and CDR2 YYNGEE. After removal of 4 bases from V and 1 base from J, the junction contained 4 bases not matched to a gene. Unique molecular identifiers were included in an RNA-based 3' RACE TCR library. A single record per CDR3 protein comes from TCRdb applying MiXCR to the 3' RACE reads. The sample contains about 46,000 distinct CDR3 sequences, 4.3% of which appear only once. The receptor's source is a pool of human donors with HIV. The rearrangement uses TRBV9 and TRBJ1-1, with 7 bases lining up with TRBD1. This sample comprised CD45RA+ CD4+ T cells from PBMCs, pooled from several time points, obtained from a donor given antiretroviral therapy, either interrupted or continuous. Subset: naive CD4+ CD45RA+ CD45RO- T cells. This CDR3 is CASSYRGTNTEAFF. The CDR3, as DNA: TGTGCCAGCAGCTACAGGGGAACGAACACTGAAGCTTTCTTT.